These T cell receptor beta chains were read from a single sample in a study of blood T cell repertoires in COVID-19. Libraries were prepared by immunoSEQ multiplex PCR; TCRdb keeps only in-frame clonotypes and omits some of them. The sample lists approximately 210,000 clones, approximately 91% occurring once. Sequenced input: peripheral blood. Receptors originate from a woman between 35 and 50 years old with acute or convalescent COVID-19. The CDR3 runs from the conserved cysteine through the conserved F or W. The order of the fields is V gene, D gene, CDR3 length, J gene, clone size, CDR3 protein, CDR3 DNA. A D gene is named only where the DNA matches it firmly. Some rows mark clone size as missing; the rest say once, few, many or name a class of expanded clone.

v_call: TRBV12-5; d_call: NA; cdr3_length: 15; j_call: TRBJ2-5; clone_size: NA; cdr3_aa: CASGFAWGSGETQYF; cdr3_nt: TGTGCTAGTGGTTTTGCGTGGGGCTCGGGAGAGACCCAGTACTTC
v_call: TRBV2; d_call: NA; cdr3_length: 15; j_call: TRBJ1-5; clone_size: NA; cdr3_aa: CASSDWRNSNQPQHF; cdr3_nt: TGTGCCAGCAGTGATTGGAGAAATAGCAATCAGCCCCAGCATTTT
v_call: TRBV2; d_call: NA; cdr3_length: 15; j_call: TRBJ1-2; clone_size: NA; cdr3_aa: CASSVFGGGNYGYTF; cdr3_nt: TGTGCCAGCAGTGTCTTCGGCGGGGGGAACTATGGCTACACCTTC
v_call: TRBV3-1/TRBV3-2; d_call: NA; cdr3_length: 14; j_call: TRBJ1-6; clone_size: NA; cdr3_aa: CASSWTVPSSPLHF; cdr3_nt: TGTGCCAGCAGCTGGACAGTCCCATCTTCACCCCTCCACTTT
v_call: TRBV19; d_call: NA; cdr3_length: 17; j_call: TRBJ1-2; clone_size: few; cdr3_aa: CASSIVGSIAPNYGYTF; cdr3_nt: TGTGCCAGTAGTATAGTCGGTAGTATCGCCCCTAACTATGGCTACACCTTC
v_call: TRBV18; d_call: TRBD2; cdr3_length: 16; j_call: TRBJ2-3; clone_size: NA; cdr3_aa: CASSPQGGGARDTQYF; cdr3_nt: TGTGCCAGCTCACCACAGGGCGGGGGGGCCCGAGATACGCAGTATTTT
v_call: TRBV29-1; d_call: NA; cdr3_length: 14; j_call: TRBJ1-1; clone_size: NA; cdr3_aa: CSVGGDTAHTEAFF; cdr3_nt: TGCAGCGTGGGGGGAGACACGGCTCACACTGAAGCTTTCTTT
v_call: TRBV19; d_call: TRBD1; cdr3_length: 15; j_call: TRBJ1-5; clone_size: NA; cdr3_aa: CASRGQGASGQPQHF; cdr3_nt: TGTGCCAGTAGAGGCCAGGGGGCGTCGGGACAGCCCCAGCATTTT
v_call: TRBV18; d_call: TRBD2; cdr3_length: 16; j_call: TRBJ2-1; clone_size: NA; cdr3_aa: CASSPQSGGAYNEQFF; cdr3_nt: TGTGCCAGCTCACCACAGAGCGGGGGGGCCTACAATGAGCAGTTCTTC
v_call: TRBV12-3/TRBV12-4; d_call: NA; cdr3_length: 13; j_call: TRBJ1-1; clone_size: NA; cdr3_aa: CASSSAGYTEAFF; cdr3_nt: TGTGCCAGCAGCTCGGCAGGGTACACTGAAGCTTTCTTT
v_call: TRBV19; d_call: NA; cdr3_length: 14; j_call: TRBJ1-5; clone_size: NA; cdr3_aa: CASSIVDIGQPQHF; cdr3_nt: TGTGCCAGTAGTATAGTCGACATCGGACAGCCCCAGCATTTT
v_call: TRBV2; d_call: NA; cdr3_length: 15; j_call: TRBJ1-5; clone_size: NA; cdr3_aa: CASSEGAVSNQPQHF; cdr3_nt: TGTGCCAGCAGTGAAGGGGCAGTTAGCAATCAGCCCCAGCATTTT
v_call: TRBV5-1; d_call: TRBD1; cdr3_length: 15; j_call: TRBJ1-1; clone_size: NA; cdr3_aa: CASSLQGTGDTEAFF; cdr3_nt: TGCGCCAGCAGCTTGCAGGGGACAGGGGACACTGAAGCTTTCTTT
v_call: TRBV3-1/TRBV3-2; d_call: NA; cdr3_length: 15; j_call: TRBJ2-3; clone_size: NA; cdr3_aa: CASSQLGTSTDTQYF; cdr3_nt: TGTGCCAGCAGCCAACTTGGCACAAGCACAGATACGCAGTATTTT
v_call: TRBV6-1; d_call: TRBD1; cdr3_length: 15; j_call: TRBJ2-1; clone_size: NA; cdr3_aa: CASSEDDRGGNEQFF; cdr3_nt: TGTGCCAGCAGTGAAGATGACAGGGGGGGAAATGAGCAGTTCTTC
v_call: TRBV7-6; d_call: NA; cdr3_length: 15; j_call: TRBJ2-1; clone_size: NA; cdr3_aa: CASSPAEGSYNEQFF; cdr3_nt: TGTGCCAGCAGCCCCGCTGAGGGCTCCTACAATGAGCAGTTCTTC
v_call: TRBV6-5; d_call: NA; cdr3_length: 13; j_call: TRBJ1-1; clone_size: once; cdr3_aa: CASSRDLNTEAFF; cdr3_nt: TGTGCCAGCTCCAGGGATTTGAACACTGAAGCTTTCTTT
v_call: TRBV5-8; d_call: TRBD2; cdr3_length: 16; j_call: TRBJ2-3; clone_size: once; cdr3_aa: CASSFRGGPNADTQYF; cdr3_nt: TGTGCCAGCAGCTTTCGGGGGGGGCCAAATGCGGATACGCAGTATTTT
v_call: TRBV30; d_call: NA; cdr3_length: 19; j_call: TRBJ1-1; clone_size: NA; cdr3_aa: CAWSELGLGTTSLNTEAFF; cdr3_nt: TGTGCCTGGTCTGAGTTAGGACTCGGGACAACCTCCTTGAACACTGAAGCTTTCTTT
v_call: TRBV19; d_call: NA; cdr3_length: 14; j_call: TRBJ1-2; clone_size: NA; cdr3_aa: CASSISTENYGYTF; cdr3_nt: TGTGCCAGTAGTATATCGACAGAGAACTATGGCTACACCTTC
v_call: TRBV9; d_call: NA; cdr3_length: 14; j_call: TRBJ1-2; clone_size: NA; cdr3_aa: CASSFGQRGSGYTF; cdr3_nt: TGTGCCAGCAGCTTCGGACAACGGGGGTCTGGCTACACCTTC
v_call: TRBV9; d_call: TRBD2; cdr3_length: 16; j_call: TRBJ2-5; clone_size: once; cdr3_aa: CASSVGLAGVQETQYF; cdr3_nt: TGTGCCAGCAGCGTAGGACTAGCGGGGGTCCAAGAGACCCAGTACTTC
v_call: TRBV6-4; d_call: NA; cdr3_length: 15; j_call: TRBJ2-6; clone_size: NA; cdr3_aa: CASSLEGSGANVLTF; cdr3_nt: TGTGCCAGCAGCCTCGAAGGGAGCGGGGCCAACGTCCTGACTTTC
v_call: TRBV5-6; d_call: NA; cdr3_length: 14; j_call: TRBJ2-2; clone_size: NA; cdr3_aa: CASSPLAYTGELFF; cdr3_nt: TGTGCCAGCAGTCCTTTAGCTTACACCGGGGAGCTGTTTTTT
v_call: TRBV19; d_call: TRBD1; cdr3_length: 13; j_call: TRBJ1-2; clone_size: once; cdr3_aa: CASSDRGNYGYTF; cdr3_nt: TGTGCCAGTAGTGACAGGGGAAACTATGGCTACACCTTC
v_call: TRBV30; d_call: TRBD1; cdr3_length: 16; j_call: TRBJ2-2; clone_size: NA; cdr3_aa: CAWSARTGRYTGELFF; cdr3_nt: TGTGCCTGGAGTGCCCGGACAGGGAGGTACACCGGGGAGCTGTTTTTT
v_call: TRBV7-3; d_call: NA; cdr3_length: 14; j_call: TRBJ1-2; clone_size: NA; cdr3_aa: CASSKTRGSVGYTF; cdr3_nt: TGTGCCAGCAGCAAAACGCGGGGGAGTGTTGGCTACACCTTC